The T cell receptor beta chain described here comes from a study of cytomegalovirus exposure and HLA in healthy donors. Points from the study as a whole: Most TCR sequences proved rare, with some public TCRs found in many donors. Researchers counted 164 TCR beta chains as cytomegalovirus-associated.

V lost 0 bases, J lost 4 bases, and 2 bases stayed unmatched. CDR3 length: 14 residues. In germline, CDR1 is SGHTS, CDR2 YDEGEE. With respect to this clone: Its antigen remains unknown.

Donors likely had unrecorded immune exposures despite being nominally healthy when sampled. The PCR ran on 60 Vbeta and 13 Jbeta primers. Original methodology: In a later analysis, of tens of millions of unique beta chains, some 10 million appeared in at least two donors. Profiling relied on immunoSEQ multiplex PCR, and the TCRdb table lists in-frame clones only, not all of them. D and trimming were read from the DNA, whereas the V and J calls and clone size are those reported in that table. The data show 95,000 to 150,000 clones, and the top ten clones hold under 1.3%. Sample: PBMCs. The chain recombines TRBV5-8 with TRBJ1-2, with TRBD1 matching over 8 bases. This receptor was identified in a man aged 18 to 29 in good health and CMV-seronegative. CDR3 sequence: CASSLGQGAYGYTF. Here the CDR3 DNA reads TGTGCCAGCAGCTTGGGTCAGGGGGCCTATGGCTACACCTTC.